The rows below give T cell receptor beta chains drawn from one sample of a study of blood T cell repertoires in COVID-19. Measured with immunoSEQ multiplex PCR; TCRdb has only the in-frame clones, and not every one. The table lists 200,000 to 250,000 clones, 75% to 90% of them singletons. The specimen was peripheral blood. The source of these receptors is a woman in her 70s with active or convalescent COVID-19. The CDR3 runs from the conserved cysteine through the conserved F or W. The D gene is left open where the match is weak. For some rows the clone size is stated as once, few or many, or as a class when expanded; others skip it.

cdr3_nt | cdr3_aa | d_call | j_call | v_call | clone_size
TGTGCCAGCAGTTCGACCTGGACAGGGGGCTATGGCTACACCTTC | CASSSTWTGGYGYTF | TRBD1 | TRBJ1-2 | TRBV28 | .
TGTGCCAGCTCACAAGACAGGGTGGAAGCTTTCTTT | CASSQDRVEAFF | TRBD1 | TRBJ1-1 | TRBV18 | few
TGCGCCAGCAGCCAAGTTCTCAATCAGCCCCAGCATTTT | CASSQVLNQPQHF | . | TRBJ1-5 | TRBV4-1 | .
TGTGCCAGCAGCGAGAGAGCAGGTCGAAACTATGGCTACACCTTC | CASSERAGRNYGYTF | . | TRBJ1-2 | TRBV9 | .
TGTGCCAGCAGCCAGGGCTGGGAGGAAAAACTGTTTTTT | CASSQGWEEKLFF | . | TRBJ1-4 | TRBV3-1/TRBV3-2 | few
TGTGCCAGCAGCCAAGGAATCGAGGCGGGATCCCTCCCAGATACGCAGTATTTT | CASSQGIEAGSLPDTQYF | . | TRBJ2-3 | TRBV3-1/TRBV3-2 | .
TGTGCCAGCAGCCCCGGGACAGCTAATCAGCCCCAGCATTTT | CASSPGTANQPQHF | TRBD1 | TRBJ1-5 | TRBV11-2 | .
TGTGCCTGGAGCTCAAAAGCTAGCACAGATACGCAGTATTTT | CAWSSKASTDTQYF | . | TRBJ2-3 | TRBV30 | few
TGTGCCAGCAGTTCACTAGCGGGAGGGGGGTACAATGAGCAGTTCTTC | CASSSLAGGGYNEQFF | TRBD2 | TRBJ2-1 | TRBV27 | .
TGCGCCAGCACCACTCTAGCGGGGCGGGGCAATGAGCAGTTCTTC | CASTTLAGRGNEQFF | TRBD2 | TRBJ2-1 | TRBV5-1 | .
TGTGCCAGCAGTTCGTGGGGAGAGATCTATGGCTACACCTTC | CASSSWGEIYGYTF | . | TRBJ1-2 | TRBV6-5 | .
TGTGCCAGCTCACCAAACGCAGGGGACGGCTACACCTTC | CASSPNAGDGYTF | . | TRBJ1-2 | TRBV18 | .
TGTGCCAGCAGCCGCGTAGCGGGAGGGGGGGGAGATACGCAGTATTTT | CASSRVAGGGGDTQYF | TRBD2 | TRBJ2-3 | TRBV7-8 | .
TGCAGCGTTGAAGAGGGAGCGGGAGCGCGCAACGAGCAGTACTTC | CSVEEGAGARNEQYF | TRBD2 | TRBJ2-7 | TRBV29-1 | .
TGTGCCAGCAGCTTGGAGGGGAGGGAAAATTCACCCCTCCACTTT | CASSLEGRENSPLHF | . | TRBJ1-6 | TRBV5-8 | .
TGTGCCAGCAACCCTGGGACAGGGGGCCATGGAGATACGCAGTATTTT | CASNPGTGGHGDTQYF | TRBD1 | TRBJ2-3 | TRBV7-2 | .
TGTGCCAGCAGCGGACTAGCGGGAGAGTCCTACAATGAGCAGTTCTTC | CASSGLAGESYNEQFF | TRBD2 | TRBJ2-1 | TRBV28 | .
TGTGCCAGCAGCGTAGAACGGGGATGGACAGATACGCAGTATTTT | CASSVERGWTDTQYF | . | TRBJ2-3 | TRBV9 | .
TGTGCCAGCAGCGTGGCACTAGCGGGGCCTGGCGATGAGCAGTTCTTC | CASSVALAGPGDEQFF | TRBD2 | TRBJ2-1 | TRBV9 | few
TGCGCCAGCAGTGATAGGTCTAGCGGGAGAGGCTACACCGGGGAGCTGTTTTTT | CASSDRSSGRGYTGELFF | TRBD2 | TRBJ2-2 | TRBV10-1 | .
TGTGCCAGCAGTTACTTCCGGGACAGGGCCCGTTCTAACTATGGCTACACCTTC | CASSYFRDRARSNYGYTF | TRBD1 | TRBJ1-2 | TRBV6-2/TRBV6-3 | .
TGTGCCAGCAGCCCGACAGGACAGGGTTTGAATACGCAGTATTTT | CASSPTGQGLNTQYF | TRBD1 | TRBJ2-3 | TRBV3-1/TRBV3-2 | .
TGTGCCACTTCGACTGTAATCGCTAATGAAAAACTGTTTTTT | CATSTVIANEKLFF | . | TRBJ1-4 | TRBV30 | .
TGTGCCAGCAGCGTAGGGGGCTTGGGTGAAAAACTGTTTTTT | CASSVGGLGEKLFF | . | TRBJ1-4 | TRBV9 | .
TGTGCCAGCAGTCTGATGGGCAACACTGAAGCTTTCTTT | CASSLMGNTEAFF | . | TRBJ1-1 | TRBV25-1 | .
TGTGCCAGCTCCAGTAGCAGGGGGCCACAAGAGACCCAGTACTTC | CASSSSRGPQETQYF | TRBD1 | TRBJ2-5 | TRBV7-2 | once
TGTGCCTGGAGTGTACCCTACAGGGGACCCACCGGGGAGCTGTTTTTT | CAWSVPYRGPTGELFF | TRBD1 | TRBJ2-2 | TRBV30 | .
TGTGCCAGCAGGGGATGGCCTAGCGTGAAGACAGATACGCAGTATTTT | CASRGWPSVKTDTQYF | . | TRBJ2-3 | TRBV27 | once
TGTGCCACCAGCAGAGATCAGGCATTGTACGAGCAGTACTTC | CATSRDQALYEQYF | . | TRBJ2-7 | TRBV15 | .
TGCGCCAGCAGCTTGGCCAGTTTGGCCTCCTACGAGCAGTACTTC | CASSLASLASYEQYF | . | TRBJ2-7 | TRBV5-1 | once
TGTGCCAGCAGCTTAAGGAGCGGGCTCTACAATGAGCAGTTCTTC | CASSLRSGLYNEQFF | . | TRBJ2-1 | TRBV7-6 | once
TGTGCCTGGAGCAGCTCCTACGAGCAGTACTTC | CAWSSSYEQYF | . | TRBJ2-7 | TRBV30 | few
TGTGCTAGTGGTTTGGTGGGACAGTACTATGGCTACACCTTC | CASGLVGQYYGYTF | TRBD1 | TRBJ1-2 | TRBV12-5 | .
TGCGCCAGCAGCCAACGGACAGGGTGGGATTACGAGCAGTACTTC | CASSQRTGWDYEQYF | TRBD1 | TRBJ2-7 | TRBV4-3 | few
TGTGCCACCGGACCCCGGGACAGGGAGTCCTACGAGCAGTACTTC | CATGPRDRESYEQYF | TRBD1 | TRBJ2-7 | TRBV19 | once
TGTGCCAGCTCACCGATGGACGGGAACAATGAGCAGTTCTTC | CASSPMDGNNEQFF | . | TRBJ2-1 | TRBV18 | .
TGTGCCAGCAGCCCCTTCAGCGCTAGCACAGATACGCAGTATTTT | CASSPFSASTDTQYF | . | TRBJ2-3 | TRBV7-9 | .
TGTGCCAGCAGCTTAGATCAGGGGCATGGCTACACCTTC | CASSLDQGHGYTF | . | TRBJ1-2 | TRBV11-2 | .
TGTGCCAGCACGGAATCCGGGACAGGGTCAGGGGCTGAAGCTTTCTTT | CASTESGTGSGAEAFF | TRBD1 | TRBJ1-1 | TRBV2 | .
TGTGCCAGCAGTTTAGGTGACAGGCAGGAGACCCAGTACTTC | CASSLGDRQETQYF | . | TRBJ2-5 | TRBV27 | once
TGTGCCAGCAGCTCAGACGCGGGGCTCCCTAGGCAGCCCCAGCATTTT | CASSSDAGLPRQPQHF | . | TRBJ1-5 | TRBV7-8 | .
TGCGCCAGCAGACCCGGACTGAATCTCCTGGGGAACACTGAAGCTTTCTTT | CASRPGLNLLGNTEAFF | . | TRBJ1-1 | TRBV5-1 | once
TGCGCCAGCAGCCGGGACACGAACACCGGGGAGCTGTTTTTT | CASSRDTNTGELFF | . | TRBJ2-2 | TRBV5-1 | .
TGCGCCAGCAGCGGAGGGGGCGTTAGGTACGAGCAGTACTTC | CASSGGGVRYEQYF | . | TRBJ2-7 | TRBV5-1 | .
TGTGCCAGCAGTTTCCAGGCGGGAGGGTGGAACATTCAGTACTTC | CASSFQAGGWNIQYF | TRBD2 | TRBJ2-4 | TRBV6-5 | .
TGTGCTAGCAGCTCCGGGACAGGCGCAGGGGAGCTGTTTTTT | CASSSGTGAGELFF | TRBD1 | TRBJ2-2 | TRBV7-7 | .
TGTGCCAGCTCACCAACAGAGCGGACGGCCCAGCATTTT | CASSPTERTAQHF | . | TRBJ1-5 | TRBV18 | .
TGTGCCAGCAGTCCGGGAGGGGGCTTGAATCAGCCCCAGCATTTT | CASSPGGGLNQPQHF | TRBD1 | TRBJ1-5 | TRBV25-1 | .
TGTGCCAGTTCCTGGGGGCCGAACACTGAAGCTTTCTTT | CASSWGPNTEAFF | . | TRBJ1-1 | TRBV19 | .
TGTGCCACCAGTGAGGGTACAGGGGGCAGGCAGCCCCAGCATTTT | CATSEGTGGRQPQHF | TRBD1 | TRBJ1-5 | TRBV24-1 | .
TGCAGCGCCTCTTGGGCCGAGGAGACCCAGTACTTC | CSASWAEETQYF | . | TRBJ2-5 | TRBV29-1 | .
TGTGCCAGCAGCCAGCGGACAGGGAGAAACACCATATATTTT | CASSQRTGRNTIYF | TRBD1 | TRBJ1-3 | TRBV3-1/TRBV3-2 | .
TGTGCCAGTAGTATGGGACAGGGAGGTGAGACCCAGTACTTC | CASSMGQGGETQYF | TRBD1 | TRBJ2-5 | TRBV19 | few